The present entry profiles one T cell receptor (beta chain) with its context. Antigen specificity is unknown. The study left out patients who had uncontrolled infection, other autoimmune disease, pregnancy or lactation. This sample was included in a study of T cells in Graves' hyperthyroidism and ophthalmopathy. Amplification of TCR beta CDR3 regions used RNA as the template. With the HTBI primer set, the TCR CDR3 went through a first round of RT-PCR. TCRdb re-analysed the multiplex PCR reads in MiXCR, keeping a single row per CDR3 protein. This sample carries under 200,000 distinct CDR3 sequences, 9.4% of them seen once, and the ten largest clones take around 20%. Study observations and caveats: Through a model of 13 V-J features, ophthalmopathy was separated from stable hyperthyroidism. Blood samples included most of the expanded thyroid clonotypes exceeding 0.001.

The TCR was taken from a woman aged 18-35 years with Graves' hyperthyroidism that later progressed to Graves' ophthalmopathy. Specimen: blood.

DNA of the CDR3: TGCGCCAGCAGCCACGGGACAGCGAATTCACCCCTCCACTTT. Amino acid sequence: CASSHGTANSPLHF. The rearrangement links TRBV4-1 to TRBJ1-6, with 7 bases matching TRBD1. CDR1 is MGHRA and CDR2 is YSYEKL in the germline V gene. The CDR3 has 14 amino acids. Trimming removed 3 bases from V and 7 bases from J; junction bases left unmatched: 3.